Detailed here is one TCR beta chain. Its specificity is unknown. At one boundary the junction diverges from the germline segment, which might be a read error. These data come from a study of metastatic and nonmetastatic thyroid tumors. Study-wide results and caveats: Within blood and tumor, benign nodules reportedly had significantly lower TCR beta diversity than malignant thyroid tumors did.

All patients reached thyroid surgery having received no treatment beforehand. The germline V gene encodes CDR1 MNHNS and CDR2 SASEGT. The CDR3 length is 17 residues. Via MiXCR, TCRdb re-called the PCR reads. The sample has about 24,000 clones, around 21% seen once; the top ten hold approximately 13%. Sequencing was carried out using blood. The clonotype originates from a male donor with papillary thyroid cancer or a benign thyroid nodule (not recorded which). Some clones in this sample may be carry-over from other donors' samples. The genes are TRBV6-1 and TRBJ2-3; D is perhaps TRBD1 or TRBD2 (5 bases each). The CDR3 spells CASSPGKVILGTGTQYF. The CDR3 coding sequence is TGTGCCAGCAGTCCGGGAAAGGTTATATTAGGCACAGGTACGCAGTATTTT.